Following are 13 T cell receptor beta chains from one sample sequenced in a study of cytomegalovirus exposure and HLA in healthy donors. PCR employed 60 Vbeta and 13 Jbeta primers. TCRdb's copy holds only in-frame clones and misses some; the assay was immunoSEQ multiplex PCR. The table records approximately 200,000 clones, around 80% of them present only once. The sequenced sample consisted of PBMCs. The origin of the receptors is a woman aged 18-30 years in good health and CMV-seropositive.

V and J are TRBV9 and TRBJ1-1; D call uncertain. The V gene lost 4 bases and the J gene lost 6 bases, with 10 bases spanning the gap. CDR3 size: 12 residues. Germline CDR1 is SGDLS and CDR2 is YYNGEE. This CDR3 is CASSLTGSEAFF. DNA for the CDR3: TGTGCCAGCAGCCTTACGGGTTCTGAAGCTTTCTTT.

The rearrangement links TRBV28 to TRBJ1-1, with D uncertain. The V gene's germline CDR1 is MDHEN and CDR2 SYDVKM. V was trimmed by 6 bases and J by 1 base, leaving 12 bases between them. This CDR3 comprises 14 residues. DNA of the CDR3: TGTGCCAGCAGCCACTTATACGGGAACACTGAAGCTTTCTTT. It is translated as CASSHLYGNTEAFF.

This rearrangement joins TRBV4-1 to TRBJ2-5; 7 bases are a match to TRBD1. This CDR3 has 15 residues. V shed 6 bases, J shed 2 bases, and the junction held 9 bases outside the gene matches. In germline, CDR1 is MGHRA, CDR2 YSYEKL. The CDR3 reads CASSVRGQEQETQYF. The CDR3 DNA sequence: TGCGCCAGCAGTGTCCGAGGACAGGAACAAGAGACCCAGTACTTC.

This clone was seen just once. The J gene is TRBJ2-3, the V gene TRBV19, with 9 positions matching TRBD1. The germline V gene encodes CDR1 LNHDA and CDR2 SQIVND (reference sequence). V lost 3 bases and J lost 6; bases outside the gene matches: 7. The CDR3 covers 15 residues. As DNA, the CDR3 is TGTGCCAGTAGTATCGTCGGGACAGGGAGTGATACGCAGTATTTT. Translated: CASSIVGTGSDTQYF.

The chain couples TRBV7-2 to TRBJ1-3; 9 bases are a match to TRBD1. Trimming at V came to 5 bases and at J to 7 bases, leaving 9 bases not matched to a gene. The CDR3 is 15 amino acids. Germline lookup yields CDR1 SGHTA and CDR2 FQGNSA. The CDR3 is CASSPPGQGMNTIYF. The CDR3 DNA follows: TGTGCCAGCAGCCCCCCGGGACAGGGTATGAACACCATATATTTT.

The chain couples TRBV28 to TRBJ2-5, with TRBD2 matching 8 bases. The J segment lost 5 bases and the V segment lost 4 bases, leaving 0 bases of the junction unmatched. This CDR3 region has 12 residues. CDR1 is MDHEN and CDR2 is SYDVKM in the germline V gene. The CDR3 nucleotides read TGTGCCAGCAGTTCGGGGGGGGAGACCCAGTACTTC. Its translation is CASSSGGETQYF.

The rearrangement uses TRBV7-3 and TRBJ2-3, with D perhaps TRBD2 (6 bases). The ends were cut back, 5 bases at V and 5 bases at J, with 11 bases in the middle. The CDR3 length is 13 residues. Germline V gene data show CDR1 as SGHTA and CDR2 as FQGTGA. The DNA for the CDR3 is TGTGCCAGCAGCCTAATCGGGGGAGATACGCAGTATTTT. Translation: CASSLIGGDTQYF. The whole variable domain, remainder taken from reference TRBV7-3 and TRBJ2-3, is GAGVSQTPSNKVTEKGKYVELRCDPISGHTALYWYRQSLGQGPEFLIYFQGTGAADDSGLPNDRFFAVRPEGSVSTLKIQRTERGDSAVYLCASSLIGGDTQYFGPGTRLTVL.

In DNA form, the CDR3 reads TGTGCCAGCAGCTATCCGGGACAGGGTAGGACAGATACGCAGTATTTT. Protein sequence: CASSYPGQGRTDTQYF. V usage is TRBV7-9 and J usage is TRBJ2-3; 9 bases fit TRBD1. Per the germline V gene, CDR1 is SEHNR and CDR2 is FQNEAQ (reference sequence). J lost 3 bases, V lost 4 bases, and 8 bases had no gene match. The CDR3 extends over 16 amino acids.

This chain links TRBV14 with TRBJ2-2; D uncertain. Trimming took off 3 bases at V and 5 bases at J, with 4 bases between the two ends. Germline V gene sequence: CDR1 SGHDN, CDR2 FVKESK. This CDR3 is built from 12 residues. The CDR3 spells CASSHSTGELFF. The CDR3 DNA reads as TGTGCCAGCAGCCATTCGACCGGGGAGCTGTTTTTT.

This chain connects TRBV4-2 to TRBJ2-7; 12 bases are a match to TRBD2. Per the germline V gene, CDR1 is LGHNA and CDR2 is YNFKEQ. V was pared by 1 base and J by 0 bases, with 7 bases of the junction left unmatched. CDR3 length: 18 amino acids. CDR3 coding DNA: TGTGCCAGCAGCCAAGTTGGCGGACTAGCGGGGAGCTCCTACGAGCAGTACTTC. Protein product: CASSQVGGLAGSSYEQYF.

This chain uses TRBV18 with TRBJ1-1; D gene uncertain. Germline V gene sequence: CDR1 KGHSH, CDR2 LQKENI. With 2 bases removed from V and 8 bases from J, the gap between germline ends came to 9 bases. The CDR3 totals 12 residues. CDR3 in amino acids: CASSPGSIEAFF. DNA for the CDR3: TGTGCCAGCTCACCAGGGAGCATCGAAGCTTTCTTT.

The chain's CDR3 is CSAAGGDTQYF. For the CDR3, the DNA is TGCAGTGCTGCTGGAGGAGATACGCAGTATTTT. V and J are TRBV20-1 and TRBJ2-3; maybe TRBD2 (5 bases). V was cut by 5 bases and J by 5 bases, with 8 bases left in between. This CDR3 is 11 amino acids long. CDR1 and CDR2 from the germline V gene are DFQATT and SNEGSKA (reference sequence).

The gene calls are TRBV6-5 and TRBJ2-2; 9 nucleotides line up with TRBD2. Unmatched junction bases numbered 3, after V lost 0 bases and J lost 4 bases. Germline values: CDR1 MNHEY, CDR2 SVGAGI. The CDR3 is 16 amino acids. The CDR3 here is CASSYSSGGSTGELFF. The CDR3 DNA is TGTGCCAGCAGTTACTCTAGCGGGGGAAGCACCGGGGAGCTGTTTTTT.